This entry lists 11 T cell receptor beta chains sequenced from one sample in a study of T cell repertoires in cytomegalovirus infection. TCRdb called the reads again in MiXCR, with one record for every CDR3 protein. The sample records 200,000 to 300,000 distinct CDR3 sequences, around 12% being singletons. Sequenced input: PBMCs. The receptor source for this set is a human donor in good health (CMV status not recorded). Some clones in this sample may be carry-over from other donors' samples.

The V gene is TRBV29-1, the J gene TRBJ1-2; possible D gene TRBD1, 6 bases. Germline V lookup: CDR1 SQVTM, CDR2 ANQGSEA. The CDR3 is 14 amino acids. V shed 3 bases and J shed 3 bases, with 14 bases lying between them. CDR3 sequence: CSVESAGDYYGYTF. CDR3 DNA sequence: TGCAGCGTTGAGTCGGCAGGGGACTACTATGGCTACACCTTC.

The J gene is TRBJ2-5, the V gene TRBV7-2; 8 nucleotides match TRBD2. The germline gives CDR1 SGHTA, CDR2 FQGNSA. The CDR3 has 17 residues. The trim removed 8 bases at V and 4 bases at J, leaving 18 bases unmatched. The CDR3 nucleotides are TGTGCCAGCTTAGCGGAGGGGACTAGGCCAGGTTTAGAGACCCAGTACTTC. Its protein product is CASLAEGTRPGLETQYF.

The chain joins TRBV20-1 to TRBJ2-3; 9 bases agree with TRBD2. Germline V gene sequence: CDR1 DFQATT, CDR2 SNEGSKA (reference sequence). The CDR3 loop spans 16 amino acids. Trimming cost V 5 bases and J 1 base; bases outside gene matches: 10. CDR3: CSAFPGTSRRTDTQYF. CDR3 coding DNA: TGCAGTGCTTTTCCCGGGACTAGCAGACGCACAGATACGCAGTATTTT.

This clonotype occurred many times. The J gene is TRBJ1-1, the V gene TRBV7-3, with 11 bases fitting TRBD1. The V gene end was trimmed by 5 bases and the J gene end by 8 bases; junction bases not matched to a gene: 7. CDR1 is SGHTA, CDR2 FQGTGA, per germline. The CDR3 is 14 amino acids. CDR3 bases: TGTGCCAGCAGCGAGTTGGGACAGGGGGGGGAAGCTTTCTTT. The encoded protein is CASSELGQGGEAFF.

This clonotype was seen repeatedly, ten times or more. This chain uses TRBV29-1 with TRBJ2-7; D not certain. The CDR3 is 10 residues long. Germline CDR1 and CDR2: SQVTM and ANQGSEA. V dropped 4 bases and J dropped 8 bases, with 9 bases sitting between them. The CDR3 coding sequence is TGCAGCGTTGCCGAGGAGCAGCAGTACTTC. This encodes CSVAEEQQYF.

This clonotype was counted a few times. V usage is TRBV9 and J usage is TRBJ2-7; D might be TRBD2 (6 bases). Germline V gene lookup returns CDR1 SGDLS and CDR2 YYNGEE. This CDR3 is built from 16 residues. V shed 0 bases and J shed 0 bases, with 13 bases lying between them. The CDR3 DNA sequence: TGTGCCAGCAGCGTAGGGTTCCGGGACTTCTCCTACGAGCAGTACTTC. Its protein is CASSVGFRDFSYEQYF. Full variable domain (rest looked up from reference TRBV9 and TRBJ2-7): DSGVTQTPKHLITATGQRVTLRCSPRSGDLSVYWYQQSLDQGLQFLIQYYNGEERAKGNILERFSAQQFPDLHSELNLSSLELGDSALYFCASSVGFRDFSYEQYFGPGTRLTVT.

The genes are TRBV5-4 and TRBJ1-4, with a weak D call TRBD1 (6 bases). The CDR3 totals 16 residues. The V end was cut by 1 base, the J end by 1 base, with 11 bases between. Germline-derived CDR1 and CDR2 are SGHNT and YYREEE (reference sequence). This CDR3 reads CASSLRGPGTNEKLFF. The CDR3 DNA reads TGTGCCAGCAGCTTGCGGGGGCCCGGAACTAATGAAAAACTGTTTTTT.

This clonotype has a count of ten or more. This sequence joins TRBV19 and TRBJ1-5; D gene unclear. Trimming cost V 4 bases and J 7 bases, with 14 bases left between them. Germline V gives CDR1 LNHDA, CDR2 SQIVND (reference sequence). The CDR3 extends over 14 amino acids. CDR3 DNA sequence: TGTGCCAGTAGTACTAAGGACCTCCTACAGCCCCAGCATTTT. Protein: CASSTKDLLQPQHF.

This chain connects TRBV28 to TRBJ1-3; 12 bases are shared with TRBD1. Trimming removed 6 bases from V and 3 bases from J; junction bases left unmatched: 6. Per germline, CDR1 MDHEN and CDR2 SYDVKM. This CDR3 region has 16 residues. For the CDR3, the DNA is TGTGCCAGCAGCCAGGGACAGGGGGCGGATGGAAACACCATATATTTT. Residues: CASSQGQGADGNTIYF.

There are many counts of this clonotype. The chain has TRBV7-2 and TRBJ2-7; D may be TRBD2 (6 bases). The CDR3 spans 17 residues. Germline CDR1 and CDR2: SGHTA and FQGNSA. V lost 5 bases and J lost 6, with 26 bases in between. CDR3 residues: CASSHPGLASLGGEQYF. CDR3 sequence (DNA): TGTGCCAGCAGCCATCCAGGGCTAGCGTCTCTTGGGGGCGAGCAGTACTTC.

This clonotype was seen at least ten times. The chain joins TRBV28 to TRBJ2-1; D is unresolved. Germline V CDR1 and CDR2: MDHEN, SYDVKM. The CDR3 has 12 amino acids. V dropped 3 bases and J dropped 10 bases, with 10 bases sitting between them. DNA of the CDR3: TGTGCCAGCAGTTTCAGGACGGGCGAGCAGTTCTTC. Protein sequence: CASSFRTGEQFF.